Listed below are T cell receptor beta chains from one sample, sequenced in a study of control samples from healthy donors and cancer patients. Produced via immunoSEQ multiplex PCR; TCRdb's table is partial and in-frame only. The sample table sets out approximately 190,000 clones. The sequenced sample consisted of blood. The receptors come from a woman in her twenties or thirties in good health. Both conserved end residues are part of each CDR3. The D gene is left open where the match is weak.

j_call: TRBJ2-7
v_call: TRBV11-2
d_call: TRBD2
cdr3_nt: TGTGCCAGCAGCTTAGATCACAGCGGGGCCTACGAGCAGTACTTC
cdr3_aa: CASSLDHSGAYEQYF

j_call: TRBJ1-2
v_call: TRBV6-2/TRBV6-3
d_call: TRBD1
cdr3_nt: TGTGCCAGCAGTCGTCTGAGACAGGGCTTCGGCTATGGCTACACCTTC
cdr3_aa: CASSRLRQGFGYGYTF

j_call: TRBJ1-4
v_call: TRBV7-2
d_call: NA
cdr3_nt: TGTGCCAGCAGCTTAATCGCGGCCCGCGGTGAAAAACTGTTTTTT
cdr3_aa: CASSLIAARGEKLFF

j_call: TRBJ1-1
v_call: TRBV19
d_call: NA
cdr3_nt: TGTGCCAGTAGGAGAATTTGGGGCACCACTGAAGCTTTCTTT
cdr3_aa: CASRRIWGTTEAFF

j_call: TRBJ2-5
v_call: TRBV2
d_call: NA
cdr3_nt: TGTGCCAGCAGACCCCCGAGGGGGTTCCAAGAGACCCAGTACTTC
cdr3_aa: CASRPPRGFQETQYF

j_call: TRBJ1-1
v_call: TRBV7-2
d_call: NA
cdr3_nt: TGTGCCAGCAGCATCGGTTACACAGGGCCCACTGAAGCTTTCTTT
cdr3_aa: CASSIGYTGPTEAFF

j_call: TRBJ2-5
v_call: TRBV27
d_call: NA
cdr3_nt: TGTGCCAGCAGTTTACAGGGGATAGGGGAGACCCAGTACTTC
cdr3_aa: CASSLQGIGETQYF

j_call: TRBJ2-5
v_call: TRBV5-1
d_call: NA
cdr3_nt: TGCGCCAGCAGCTTAGCGGCCAGGGGAATGCTAAAAGAGACCCAGTACTTC
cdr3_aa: CASSLAARGMLKETQYF

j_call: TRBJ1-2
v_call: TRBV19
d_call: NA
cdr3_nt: TGTGCCAGTAGGCGGCTCGCGGTCCACTCCAACTATGGCTACACCTTC
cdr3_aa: CASRRLAVHSNYGYTF

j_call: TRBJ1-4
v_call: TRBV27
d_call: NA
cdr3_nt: TGTGCCAGCAGGCAACTTCGAGGACGGGACGGGGGGGGCGCAACTAATGAAAAACTGTTTTTT
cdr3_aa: CASRQLRGRDGGGATNEKLFF

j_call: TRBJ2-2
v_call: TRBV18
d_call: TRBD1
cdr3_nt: TGTGCCAGCTCACCACGGGGGACAGCGAACACCGGGGAGCTGTTTTTT
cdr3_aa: CASSPRGTANTGELFF

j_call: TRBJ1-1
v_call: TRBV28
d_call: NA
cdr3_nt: TGTGCCAGCCATGCTGCGTCAGGGTTGGAAACTGAAGCTTTCTTT
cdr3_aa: CASHAASGLETEAFF

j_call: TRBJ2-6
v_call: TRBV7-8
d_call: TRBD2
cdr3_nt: TGTGCCAGCAGTGATAGACTAGCGGGGTCTACCGGGGCCAACGTCCTGACTTTC
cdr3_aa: CASSDRLAGSTGANVLTF

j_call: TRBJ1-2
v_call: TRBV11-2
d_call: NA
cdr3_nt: TGTGCCAGCAGCGGCATAAGAAGGGTCTACGGGAGTAACTATGGCTACACCTTC
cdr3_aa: CASSGIRRVYGSNYGYTF

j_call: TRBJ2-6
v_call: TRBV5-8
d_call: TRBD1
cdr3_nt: TGTGCCAGCAGCTGGACAGGCTCTGGGGCCAACGTCCTGACTTTC
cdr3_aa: CASSWTGSGANVLTF

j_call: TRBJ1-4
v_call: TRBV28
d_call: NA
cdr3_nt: TGTGCCAGCAGTTTATCTAGCCCGGGAAAACTGTTTTTT
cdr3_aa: CASSLSSPGKLFF

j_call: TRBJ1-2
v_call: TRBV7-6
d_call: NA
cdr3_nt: TGTGCCAGCAGCTTATGGGAAGCCACCGGTGGGGACCAATATGGCTACACCTTC
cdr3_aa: CASSLWEATGGDQYGYTF

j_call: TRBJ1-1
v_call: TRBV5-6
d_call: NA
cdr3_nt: TGTGCCAGCAGCTTGGGTTTGATGAACACTGAAGCTTTCTTT
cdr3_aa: CASSLGLMNTEAFF

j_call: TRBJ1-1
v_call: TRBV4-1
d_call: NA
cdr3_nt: TGCGCCAGCAGCCGAGTGACAGGCAAGAACACTGAAGCTTTCTTT
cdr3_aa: CASSRVTGKNTEAFF

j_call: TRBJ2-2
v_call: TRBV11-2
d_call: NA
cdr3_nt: TGTGCCAGCCTAGTCGCCGGGGAGCTGTTTTTT
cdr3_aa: CASLVAGELFF

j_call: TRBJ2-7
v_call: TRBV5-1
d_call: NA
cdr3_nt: TGCGCCAGCAGCTTGCAGGGCCAGGGTAACCACGAGCAGTACTTC
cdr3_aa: CASSLQGQGNHEQYF